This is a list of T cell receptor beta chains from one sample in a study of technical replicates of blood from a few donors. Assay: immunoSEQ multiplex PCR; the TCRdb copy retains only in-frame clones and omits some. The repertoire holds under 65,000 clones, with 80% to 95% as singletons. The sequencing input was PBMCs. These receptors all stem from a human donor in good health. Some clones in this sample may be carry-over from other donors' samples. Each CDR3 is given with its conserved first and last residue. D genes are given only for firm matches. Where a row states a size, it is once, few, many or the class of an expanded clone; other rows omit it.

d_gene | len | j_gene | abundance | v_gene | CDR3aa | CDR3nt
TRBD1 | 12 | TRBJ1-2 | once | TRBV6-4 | CASSTTGGGYTF | TGTGCCAGCAGCACCACAGGGGGTGGCTACACCTTC
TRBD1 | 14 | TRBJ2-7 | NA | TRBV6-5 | CASSYRDSSREQYF | TGTGCCAGCAGTTACAGGGACAGCTCAAGGGAGCAGTACTTC
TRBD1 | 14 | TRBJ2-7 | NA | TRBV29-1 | CSVAGTGDSYEQYF | TGCAGCGTGGCCGGGACAGGGGATTCCTACGAGCAGTACTTC
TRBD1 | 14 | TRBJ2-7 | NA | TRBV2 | CASSEAGQGYEQYF | TGTGCCAGCAGTGAAGCCGGACAGGGCTACGAGCAGTACTTC
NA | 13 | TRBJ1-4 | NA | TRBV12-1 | CASSAGRNEKLFF | TGTGCCAGTTCGGCGGGACGGAATGAAAAACTGTTTTTT
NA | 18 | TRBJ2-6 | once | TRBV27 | CASSLISKRYSGANVLTF | TGTGCCAGCAGTCTCATTTCAAAGCGGTACTCTGGGGCCAACGTCCTGACTTTC
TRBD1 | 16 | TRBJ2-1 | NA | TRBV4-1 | CASSPPGTGGYNEQFF | TGCGCCAGCAGCCCCCCTGGGACAGGGGGATACAATGAGCAGTTCTTC
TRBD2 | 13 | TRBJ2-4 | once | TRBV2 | CASSSGGLGIQYF | TGTGCCAGCAGTAGCGGGGGTTTGGGCATTCAGTACTTC
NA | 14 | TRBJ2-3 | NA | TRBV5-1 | CASRGGIGPDTQYF | TGCGCCAGCCGGGGTGGGATAGGGCCAGATACGCAGTATTTT
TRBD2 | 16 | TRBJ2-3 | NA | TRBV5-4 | CASRADSGGRTDTQYF | TGTGCCAGCAGGGCCGATAGCGGGGGGCGCACAGATACGCAGTATTTT
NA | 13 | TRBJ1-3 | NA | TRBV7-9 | CASSLGGFDTIYF | TGTGCCAGCAGCTTGGGGGGTTTTGACACCATATATTTT
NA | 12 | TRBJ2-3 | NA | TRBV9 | CASSVGGDTQYF | TGTGCCAGCAGCGTAGGAGGGGATACGCAGTATTTT
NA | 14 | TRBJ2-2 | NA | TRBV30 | CAWSVGLGGGELFF | TGTGCCTGGAGTGTGGGGCTAGGTGGCGGGGAGCTGTTTTTT
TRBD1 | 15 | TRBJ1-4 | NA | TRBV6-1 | CASSQEGTGPEKLFF | TGTGCCAGCAGCCAAGAGGGGACAGGGCCTGAAAAACTGTTTTTT
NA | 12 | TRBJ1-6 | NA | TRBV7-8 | CASSLGEGPLHF | TGTGCCAGCAGCTTAGGGGAGGGGCCCCTCCACTTT